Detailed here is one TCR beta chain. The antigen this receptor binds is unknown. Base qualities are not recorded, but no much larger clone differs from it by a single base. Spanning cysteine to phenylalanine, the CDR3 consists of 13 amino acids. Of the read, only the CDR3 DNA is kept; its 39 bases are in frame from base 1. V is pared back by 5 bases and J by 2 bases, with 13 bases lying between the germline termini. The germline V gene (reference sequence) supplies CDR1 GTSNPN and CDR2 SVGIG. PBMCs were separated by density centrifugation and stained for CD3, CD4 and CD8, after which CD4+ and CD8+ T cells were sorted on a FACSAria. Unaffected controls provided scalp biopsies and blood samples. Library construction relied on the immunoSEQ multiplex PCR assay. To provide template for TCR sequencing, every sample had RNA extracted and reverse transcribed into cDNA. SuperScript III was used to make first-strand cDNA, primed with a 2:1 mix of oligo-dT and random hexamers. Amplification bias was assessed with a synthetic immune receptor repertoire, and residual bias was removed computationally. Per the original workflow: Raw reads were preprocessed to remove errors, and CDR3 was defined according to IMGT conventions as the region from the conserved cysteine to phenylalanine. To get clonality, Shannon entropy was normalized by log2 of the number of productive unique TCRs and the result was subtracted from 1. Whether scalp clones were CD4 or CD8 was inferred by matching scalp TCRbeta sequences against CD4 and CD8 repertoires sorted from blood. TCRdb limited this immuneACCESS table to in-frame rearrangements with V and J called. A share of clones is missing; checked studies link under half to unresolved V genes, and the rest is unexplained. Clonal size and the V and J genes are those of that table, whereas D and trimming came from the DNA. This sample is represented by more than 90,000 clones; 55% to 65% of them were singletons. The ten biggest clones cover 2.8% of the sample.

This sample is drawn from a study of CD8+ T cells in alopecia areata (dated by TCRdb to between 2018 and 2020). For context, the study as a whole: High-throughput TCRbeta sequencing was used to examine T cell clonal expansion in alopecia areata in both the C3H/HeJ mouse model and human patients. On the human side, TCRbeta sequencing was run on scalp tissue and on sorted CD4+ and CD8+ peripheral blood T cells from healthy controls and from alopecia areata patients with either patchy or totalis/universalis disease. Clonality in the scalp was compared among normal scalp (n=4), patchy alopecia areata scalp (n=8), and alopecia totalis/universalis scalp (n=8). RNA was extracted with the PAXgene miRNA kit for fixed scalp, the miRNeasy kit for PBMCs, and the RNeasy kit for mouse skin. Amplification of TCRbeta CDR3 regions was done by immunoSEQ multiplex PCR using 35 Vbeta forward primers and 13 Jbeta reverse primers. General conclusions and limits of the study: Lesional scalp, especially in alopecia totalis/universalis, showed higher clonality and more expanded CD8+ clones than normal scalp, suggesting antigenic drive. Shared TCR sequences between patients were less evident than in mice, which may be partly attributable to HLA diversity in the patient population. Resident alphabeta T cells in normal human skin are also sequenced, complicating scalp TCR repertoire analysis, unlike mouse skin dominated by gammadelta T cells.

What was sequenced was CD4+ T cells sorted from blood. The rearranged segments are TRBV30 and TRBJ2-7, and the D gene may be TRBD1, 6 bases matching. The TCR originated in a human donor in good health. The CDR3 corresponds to CAWLVQGTYEQYF. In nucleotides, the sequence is TGTGCCTGGCTCGTCCAGGGGACCTACGAGCAGTACTTC.